Listed below are T cell receptor beta chains from one sample, sequenced in a study of blood T cells in healthy people across ages. In TCRdb, the 5' RACE reads were re-called with MiXCR into one record per CDR3 protein. Here the sample spans approximately 690,000 distinct CDR3 sequences, 58% being singletons. The source material was blood. These receptors all stem from a man in his 60s in good health. The CDR3 runs from the conserved cysteine through the conserved F or W. The order of the fields is V gene, clone size, D gene, J gene, CDR3 DNA, CDR3 protein. D genes are given only for firm matches. Expanded clones get a size class; other rows say once, few or many, or leave the size out.

TRBV4-1	few	TRBD2	TRBJ2-5	TGCGCCAGCAGCCAAGATCGGGGGGGGCCTCAACAAGAGACCCAGTACTTC	CASSQDRGGPQQETQYF
TRBV6-1	-	-	TRBJ2-3	TGTGCCAGCAGCAGGGACGGAGGGAGCGATACGCAGTATTTT	CASSRDGGSDTQYF
TRBV27	-	TRBD1	TRBJ2-5	TGTGCCAGCAGGGACAGGGGGCGCGTAGAGACCCAGTACTTC	CASRDRGRVETQYF
TRBV7-9	-	-	TRBJ2-1	TGTGCCAGCACCCCGCGGGGTAGCTCCTACAATGAGCAGTTCTTC	CASTPRGSSYNEQFF
TRBV20-1	-	-	TRBJ2-5	TGCAGTGCTAGTGAGGGGAGGCCTCAAGAGACCCAGTACTTC	CSASEGRPQETQYF
TRBV18	-	TRBD1	TRBJ2-7	TGTGCCAGCTCACCCCAGGACAGGGCCTACGAGCAGTACTTC	CASSPQDRAYEQYF
TRBV6-1	-	-	TRBJ2-5	TGTGCCAGCAGTTTATCCGGGACCGAAACAGAGACCCAGTACTTC	CASSLSGTETETQYF
TRBV6-6	-	-	TRBJ1-2	TGTGCCAGCAGTCCAGGATCCCATGGCTACACCTTC	CASSPGSHGYTF
TRBV5-1	-	-	TRBJ1-1	TGCGCCAGCAGCTTATCGCTCAGGGGGAACACTGAAGCTTTCTTT	CASSLSLRGNTEAFF
TRBV5-6	once	TRBD2	TRBJ2-1	TGTGCCAGCAGCTTGGGGCGGGGGAACTCCTACAATGAGCAGTTCTTC	CASSLGRGNSYNEQFF
TRBV2	-	-	TRBJ2-1	TGTGCCAGCAGGGGAGAGGGGGAGCAGTTCTTC	CASRGEGEQFF
TRBV5-1	-	-	TRBJ1-1	TGCGCCAGCAGGGTGGGGATGGACACTGAAGCTTTCTTT	CASRVGMDTEAFF